This T cell receptor beta chain was captured by sequencing in a study of CD8 T cells in ankylosing spondylitis. Study-wide points: Within ankylosing spondylitis blood, a TCR beta motif made up of roughly eight highly homologous variants appeared to be characteristic.

TCRdb independently ran MiXCR on the 5' RACE reads; one entry per CDR3 protein. The data hold about 510,000 distinct CDR3 sequences, with about 5% observed a single time. This clonotype was observed a handful of times. Antigen unknown. The receptor comes from a male donor with ankylosing spondylitis. Specimen: blood, either unsorted or a sorted T cell fraction (not recorded which).

DNA of the CDR3: TGTGCCAGCAGTGAGGGGGGAGTCGGCAATGAGCAGTTCTTC. Amino acid sequence: CASSEGGVGNEQFF. The J gene is TRBJ2-1, the V gene TRBV2; D possibly corresponds to TRBD2 (6 bases). The germline CDR1 and CDR2 sequences are SNHLY and FYNNEI. V was trimmed by 3 bases and J by 6 bases, leaving 12 bases between them. The CDR3 extends over 14 amino acids.